This is a list of T cell receptor beta chains from one sample in a study of blood T cell repertoires in COVID-19. The assay was immunoSEQ multiplex PCR, and TCRdb's table has in-frame clones only and misses some. This table holds some 370,000 clones, 83% found once. The sequenced sample was PBMCs or T cells enriched from blood (not recorded which). Receptors were obtained from a woman aged 45-59 years who had recovered from COVID-19. CDR3s include the opening cysteine and the closing phenylalanine or tryptophan. The D gene is left open where the match is weak. Clone size is given for some rows only: seen once, a few or many times, or a class if the clone is expanded.

TRBV10-3	TRBJ1-2	NA	NA	TGTGCCATCAGTGAGCTGGGCGGCTACACCTTC	CAISELGGYTF
TRBV7-6	TRBJ2-3	NA	once	TGTGCCAGCAGCTCCCTCTTAGAGGGTCCAGATACGCAGTATTTT	CASSSLLEGPDTQYF
TRBV7-9	TRBJ1-1	TRBD1	NA	TGTGCCAGCAGCTGGCAGGGGGCTATGAACACTGAAGCTTTCTTT	CASSWQGAMNTEAFF
TRBV7-9	TRBJ2-3	NA	NA	TGTGCCAGCCTCGGGGAGCGCCTTACCACAGATACGCAGTATTTT	CASLGERLTTDTQYF
TRBV19	TRBJ1-1	TRBD1	few	TGTGCCAGTACCACGACAGGGGTGAACACTGAAGCTTTCTTT	CASTTTGVNTEAFF
TRBV4-1	TRBJ1-4	NA	NA	TGCGCCAGCAGCCAAGAATACGCGGGACGGATAGAAAAACTGTTTTTT	CASSQEYAGRIEKLFF
TRBV12-1	TRBJ2-7	NA	NA	TGTGCCAGCAGCTTTGCCGCCGAAGGGGGAAACTACGAGCAGTACTTC	CASSFAAEGGNYEQYF
TRBV11-3	TRBJ2-1	NA	NA	TGTGCCAGCAGCTTGGGGACTTCAAATGAGCAGTTCTTC	CASSLGTSNEQFF
TRBV19	TRBJ1-2	NA	NA	TGTGCCAGTAGCGACCCCGGTGGTCGGTACAGGGAGAACTATGGCTACACCTTC	CASSDPGGRYRENYGYTF
TRBV29-1	TRBJ2-3	NA	NA	TGCAGCGTTGCGAGGGCAGCGGATACGCAGTATTTT	CSVARAADTQYF
TRBV20-1	TRBJ1-2	TRBD1	NA	TGCAGTGCTAGTGGTGGCAGGGGGCTCCTAAGCTATGGCTACACCTTC	CSASGGRGLLSYGYTF
TRBV30	TRBJ1-2	NA	NA	TGTGCCTGGATCCTCCCAGGGGCCCCCGGCGGCTATGGCTACACCTTC	CAWILPGAPGGYGYTF
TRBV2	TRBJ2-7	NA	NA	TGTGCCAGCCGACGAGCCGGGATTGGATACGAGCAGTACTTC	CASRRAGIGYEQYF
TRBV16	TRBJ2-1	TRBD1	NA	TGTGCCAGCAGCCAAAGACAGGGTATATACAATGAGCAGTTCTTC	CASSQRQGIYNEQFF
TRBV4-1	TRBJ1-2	NA	NA	TGCGCCAGCAGCGAGGGGGAATTTGGCTATGGCTACACCTTC	CASSEGEFGYGYTF
TRBV6-6	TRBJ1-5	NA	NA	TGTGCCAGCAGACAGGAGCCGGGGGGCAATCAGCCCCAGCATTTT	CASRQEPGGNQPQHF
TRBV12-5	TRBJ2-5	TRBD1	NA	TGTGCTAGTGGTTTGGGGGACAGGGGGCGTCGAGAGACCCAGTACTTC	CASGLGDRGRRETQYF
TRBV19	TRBJ1-2	NA	NA	TGTGCCAGTAGTAGGCAGGGCCTTAACCTGAAACTTACTAACTATGGCTACACCTTC	CASSRQGLNLKLTNYGYTF
TRBV30	TRBJ1-3	NA	few	TGTGCCTGGAGTCGAGGGAGTAACTCTGGAAACACCATATATTTT	CAWSRGSNSGNTIYF
TRBV12-3/TRBV12-4	TRBJ1-4	NA	NA	TGTGCCAGCAGTTTGGAACAGAAGGAAAAACTGTTTTTT	CASSLEQKEKLFF
TRBV11-1	TRBJ1-2	TRBD1	few	TGTGCCAGCAGCCCAGGGACAGAAAACTATGGCTACACCTTC	CASSPGTENYGYTF
TRBV9	TRBJ2-2	TRBD2	NA	TGTGCCAGCAGCGTAGGATCGGGAGGGCCCGGGGAGCTGTTTTTT	CASSVGSGGPGELFF
TRBV11-1	TRBJ1-1	TRBD1	NA	TGTGCCAGCAACCGACAGGGGGCTGGCACTGAAGCTTTCTTT	CASNRQGAGTEAFF
TRBV30	TRBJ2-4	NA	NA	TGTGCCTGGAGTGTTCAGGGGTGGACCAAAAACATTCAGTACTTC	CAWSVQGWTKNIQYF
TRBV11-2	TRBJ1-2	NA	NA	TGTGCCAGCAGCCTCGCGGGTTTTGGCTACACCTTC	CASSLAGFGYTF
TRBV19	TRBJ2-1	NA	NA	TGTGCCAGTAGTTCCCGGGCGCGGGGATTTGAGCAGTTCTTC	CASSSRARGFEQFF
TRBV3-1/TRBV3-2	TRBJ2-1	TRBD2	NA	TGTGCCAGCAGTCCCTCTCCCGGGACTAACAATGAGCAGTTCTTC	CASSPSPGTNNEQFF
TRBV5-1	TRBJ1-5	NA	NA	TGCGCCAGCAGCTTGGAGCTCCATCAGCCCCAGCATTTT	CASSLELHQPQHF
TRBV5-1	TRBJ2-3	NA	NA	TGCGCCAGCAGCCCCCCCGGGGGCACAGATACGCAGTATTTT	CASSPPGGTDTQYF
TRBV5-5	TRBJ1-2	NA	NA	TGTGCCAGCAGCTTGGCCCTTGGGGCTCCTTATGGCTACACCTTC	CASSLALGAPYGYTF
TRBV6-4	TRBJ1-5	NA	NA	TGTGCCAGCAGTGAGGGGGCTGGACAGCCCCAGCATTTT	CASSEGAGQPQHF
TRBV19	TRBJ2-1	TRBD2	NA	TGTGCCAGTAGTATAGATGCGGGAGGGCCCGTTTATGAGCAGTTCTTC	CASSIDAGGPVYEQFF
TRBV7-2	TRBJ1-5	NA	NA	TGTGCCAGCAGCTTAGATCTGCAGCCCCAGCATTTT	CASSLDLQPQHF
TRBV6-1	TRBJ1-4	NA	NA	TGTGCCAGCAGTGAATGGGGCGAAAAACTGTTTTTT	CASSEWGEKLFF
TRBV7-2	TRBJ1-2	TRBD1	NA	TGTGCCAGCAGCGCCCAAGCCCAGGGACAGGGGGCTGGCTACACCTTC	CASSAQAQGQGAGYTF
TRBV6-2/TRBV6-3	TRBJ2-2	TRBD1	NA	TGTGCCAGCAGCAATACTCTGGGACAGAAGAACACCGGGGAGCTGTTTTTT	CASSNTLGQKNTGELFF
TRBV5-1	TRBJ2-1	NA	NA	TGCGCCAGCAGCTTGGCTTCGGGCGGGAAGCCCTACAATGAGCAGTTCTTC	CASSLASGGKPYNEQFF
TRBV30	TRBJ1-6	TRBD1	NA	TGTGCCTGGAGTAGGACAGGGGGAAAATCACCCCTCCACTTT	CAWSRTGGKSPLHF
TRBV19	TRBJ2-3	NA	NA	TGTGCCAGTAGTATGTTCGGTCCCGCCTTTGAGGATACGCAGTATTTT	CASSMFGPAFEDTQYF
TRBV27	TRBJ1-1	TRBD1	NA	TGTGCCAGCAGTCTCAGACAGGGCCCATACACTGAAGCTTTCTTT	CASSLRQGPYTEAFF
TRBV7-9	TRBJ2-7	NA	NA	TGTGCCAGCAGCTTAAACGCTGAGGGTGGCGAGCAGTACTTC	CASSLNAEGGEQYF
TRBV5-1	TRBJ2-7	NA	few	TGCGCCAGCAGCTTGGCGGCACAGGCGGAGAGCTCCTACGAGCAGTACTTC	CASSLAAQAESSYEQYF
TRBV28	TRBJ1-4	TRBD1	NA	TGTGCCACTGGACAGGGGGGATACAATGAAAAACTGTTTTTT	CATGQGGYNEKLFF
TRBV10-2	TRBJ2-2	NA	NA	TGCGCCAGCAGTGAGCGGACATTCTCCGGGGAGCTGTTTTTT	CASSERTFSGELFF
TRBV2	TRBJ2-2	TRBD2	NA	TGTGCCAGCACACCGAATAGCGGGAAAAGCACCGGGGAGCTGTTTTTT	CASTPNSGKSTGELFF
TRBV27	TRBJ2-1	TRBD1	NA	TGTGCCAGCAGTTTAGCAAAGACAGGGGGTTTGGTCAATGAGCAGTTCTTC	CASSLAKTGGLVNEQFF
TRBV29-1	TRBJ2-7	NA	NA	TGCAGCGTTGGACGAGGATACGAGCAGTACTTC	CSVGRGYEQYF
TRBV6-5	TRBJ2-5	NA	NA	TGTGCCAGCAGTTACTCGGGAGGGGGAGAGACCCAGTACTTC	CASSYSGGGETQYF
TRBV9	TRBJ1-6	TRBD1	NA	TGTGCCAGCAGCACCCCCTCGGGGACAGTAGGTTCACCCCTCCACTTT	CASSTPSGTVGSPLHF
TRBV12-5	TRBJ1-5	NA	NA	TGTGCTAGTGGTTGTTGGGGCCGGACCGTTAACAATCAGCCCCAGCATTTT	CASGCWGRTVNNQPQHF
TRBV7-9	TRBJ1-6	TRBD1	NA	TGTGCCAGCAGCCCCTGGTCCGGGACAGCGAATTCACCCCTCCACTTT	CASSPWSGTANSPLHF
TRBV2	TRBJ1-2	TRBD1	NA	TGTGCCAGCAGCGTCCGACAGGGGTTTTACTTTTGGGGCTACACCTTC	CASSVRQGFYFWGYTF
TRBV7-2	TRBJ1-5	TRBD1	NA	TGTGCCAGCAGCTCCACAGGGGGTACCCATCAGCCCCAGCATTTT	CASSSTGGTHQPQHF
TRBV6-2/TRBV6-3	TRBJ2-1	NA	NA	TGTGCCAGCAGTTCGTTAGCGGACTCCTACAATGAGCAGTTCTTC	CASSSLADSYNEQFF
TRBV7-9	TRBJ2-7	NA	NA	TGTGCCAGCAGCTTCTCAACGCGGGCTGACGAGCAGTACTTC	CASSFSTRADEQYF